One sample yielded the 13 T cell receptor beta chains listed below, sequenced in a study of kidney transplant recipient with SARS-CoV-2 infection. TCRdb passed the reads through MiXCR, listing each CDR3 protein once. The sample includes some 220,000 distinct CDR3 sequences, around 28% of them seen just once. Sequenced material: a blood sample, taken at baseline and between days 110 and 120 from a kidney transplant recipient. Receptors were obtained from a male patient aged 30 to 39 who had COVID-19 and was a kidney transplant recipient. Some of the T cells may derive from the graft donor.

This clonotype was counted many times. This chain joins TRBV27 and TRBJ2-5; no reliable D call. V was clipped by 6 bases and J by 4 bases, with 18 bases between them. The germline gives CDR1 MNHEY, CDR2 SMNVEV (reference sequence). CDR3 length: 15 amino acids. CDR3 sequence (DNA): TGTGCCAGCAGGCCACCAAGGGAAGGGATAGAGACCCAGTACTTC. It codes for CASRPPREGIETQYF.

There are many counts of this clonotype. This chain links TRBV23-1 with TRBJ1-2; unclear D gene. TRBV23-1 is classed as an ORF, of uncertain function. CDR3 length: 17 residues. V was trimmed by 3 bases and J by 4 bases, leaving 21 bases between them. The CDR3: CASSQLQLRRKTYGYTF. As DNA, the CDR3 is TGCGCCAGCAGTCAGTTACAGCTACGCAGAAAGACCTATGGCTACACCTTC.

Comment on this clonotype: This may stem from a read error, because a much larger clone lies one nucleotide away. The CDR3 DNA reads TGTGCCAGCGACGTCAACGGACTAGCGGAACCCCAAGAGGCCCAGTACTTC. It codes for CASDVNGLAEPQEAQYF. The J gene is TRBJ2-5, the V gene TRBV7-9; 10 bases are shared with TRBD2. The CDR3 is made up of 17 amino acids. The germline CDR1 and CDR2 sequences are SEHNR and FQNEAQ (reference sequence).

This clonotype was found many times. The gene calls are TRBV6-5 and TRBJ1-1; D is undetermined. The V gene lost 0 bases and the J gene lost 0 bases, with 2 bases spanning the gap. This CDR3 comprises 13 residues. Germline-derived CDR1 and CDR2 are MNHEY and SVGAGI. The CDR3 DNA follows: TGTGCCAGCAGTTACTCAGTGAACACTGAAGCTTTCTTT. Its protein product is CASSYSVNTEAFF.

This clonotype was seen more than once but under ten times. The chain couples TRBV6-6 to TRBJ2-7, with unresolved D. CDR1 is MNHNY and CDR2 is SVGAGI in the germline V gene (reference sequence). The CDR3 runs 11 residues. The V end lost 6 bases, the J end lost 5 bases, and 8 bases lay between the germline ends. CDR3 loop: CASRGLNEQYF. CDR3 DNA sequence: TGTGCCAGCAGGGGATTGAACGAGCAGTACTTC.

This clonotype has ten or more counts. The chain employs TRBV16 and TRBJ1-2; D is unclear. The CDR3 is 17 residues long. The V gene lost 5 bases and the J gene lost 4 bases, with 23 bases spanning the gap. Germline V gene sequence: CDR1 KGHSY, CDR2 FQNENV. The chain's CDR3 is CASSDGPVVRKTYGYTF. CDR3 in DNA: TGTGCCAGCAGCGATGGACCGGTCGTTAGAAAGACCTATGGCTACACCTTC.

This clonotype was seen ten or more times. The genes are TRBV10-3 and TRBJ1-5, with TRBD1 matching over 7 bases. Germline CDR1 ENHRY, CDR2 SYGVKD. V shed 10 bases, J shed 3 bases, and the junction held 3 bases outside the gene matches. This CDR3 has 12 residues. The CDR3 loop is CARDRDNQPQHF. The CDR3 DNA follows: TGTGCCAGAGACAGGGACAATCAGCCCCAGCATTTT.

This clonotype was counted many times. The CDR3 sequence: CASSTEHSSLEQYF. Here the CDR3 DNA reads TGCGCCAGCAGCACGGAACACAGTAGCCTGGAGCAGTACTTC. The V gene is TRBV4-3, the J gene TRBJ2-7; the D is unclear. CDR3 size: 14 residues. V lost 5 bases to trimming and J lost 7 bases, with 18 bases between them. Germline assignment: CDR1 LGHNA and CDR2 YSLEER.

This clonotype occurred many times. The genes are TRBV3-1 and TRBJ1-1; the D is unclear. Germline CDR1 is LGHDT and CDR2 is YNNKEL (reference sequence). This CDR3 spans 16 amino acids. V was pared by 5 bases and J by 4 bases, with 20 bases between. In nucleotides, the CDR3 is TGTGCCAGCAGCGTCAGAGTTCCTTCAATTCGCACTGAAGCTTTCTTT. Residues: CASSVRVPSIRTEAFF.

The genes are TRBV12-3 or TRBV12-4 and TRBJ2-1; 7 bases line up with TRBD1. The CDR3 covers 14 residues. J gave up 4 bases and V 3 bases, and 3 bases lay outside the gene matches. CDR3 loop: CASSFGQEYNEQFF. CDR3 sequence (DNA): TGTGCCAGCAGTTTCGGACAGGAGTACAATGAGCAGTTCTTC.

Comments on this clonotype: Given a much more abundant clone one base away, this may be a read error. This chain uses TRBV7-4 with TRBJ1-2, with D uncertain. Germline CDR1 and CDR2: SGHVT and SQSDAQ. The CDR3 extends over 17 amino acids. DNA for the CDR3: TGTGCCAGCAGCGACTGGCATTCAGCTCGAAAGACCTATGACTACACCTTC. It yields the protein CASSDWHSARKTYDYTF.

A remark on this clonotype: Since a much larger clone is just one base distant, this may be a read error. The rearrangement uses TRBV7-3 and TRBJ2-4, with TRBD2 identical over 8 bases. Judging by the DNA end, TRBJ2-1 fits better; the J call may be wrong. The CDR3 has 15 amino acids. Germline CDR1 SGHTA, CDR2 FQGTGA. The DNA of the CDR3 is TGTGCCAGCAGCTTACCAGCGGGAGAGGGCCGGGAGCAGTTCTTC. Translated, it gives CASSLPAGEGREQFF.

This clonotype was seen ten or more times. The chain links TRBV12-3 or TRBV12-4 to TRBJ1-4, with D possibly matching TRBD1 (6 bases). V gave up 6 bases and J gave up 2 bases, with 22 bases separating them. The CDR3 is 18 residues long. The CDR3: CASRGQLARDRTNEKLFF. The CDR3 nucleotides read TGTGCCAGCAGGGGGCAGCTGGCCCGCGACAGGACTAATGAAAAACTGTTTTTT.